Given below is one T cell receptor (beta chain) in context. As yet, its antigen is unknown. TCRdb keeps only in-frame clones here, not all; method: immunoSEQ multiplex PCR. This table has some 24,000 clones, around four fifths appearing once. The germline V gene has CDR1 LNHDA and CDR2 SQIVND (reference sequence). This CDR3 region has 12 residues. V shed 5 bases and J shed 2 bases, with 6 bases lying between them. The sample comes from a study of vaccination effects on CD4 cells after COVID-19. Turning to the study itself: Post-vaccine samples followed the second dose by a median of 72 days.

Under the ViraFEST assay, PBMC were stimulated with viral peptide pools so that antigen-specific CD4+ T cells expanded. Sequencing was performed afterwards. The authors isolated CD4+ T cells after about 10 days of culture. Vaccine administered to participants consisted of two doses of either BNT162b2 or mRNA-1273. Nucleocapsid antibody tests were negative, and the vaccine recipients had no prior SARS-CoV-2 infection. Each well held 2 million to 2.5 million PBMC cultured with roughly 10 ug/ml peptides and approximately 11 IU/ml IL-2. The sample in question was CD4+ T cells from PBMCs cultured with HCoV-NL63 spike peptides, obtained after COVID-19 vaccination. The chain joins TRBV19 to TRBJ2-5; D call uncertain. This sequence originates from a human donor who received a COVID-19 vaccine. Here the CDR3 reads CASSRRQETQYF. CDR3 sequence (DNA): TGTGCCAGTAGTCGAAGACAAGAGACCCAGTACTTC.